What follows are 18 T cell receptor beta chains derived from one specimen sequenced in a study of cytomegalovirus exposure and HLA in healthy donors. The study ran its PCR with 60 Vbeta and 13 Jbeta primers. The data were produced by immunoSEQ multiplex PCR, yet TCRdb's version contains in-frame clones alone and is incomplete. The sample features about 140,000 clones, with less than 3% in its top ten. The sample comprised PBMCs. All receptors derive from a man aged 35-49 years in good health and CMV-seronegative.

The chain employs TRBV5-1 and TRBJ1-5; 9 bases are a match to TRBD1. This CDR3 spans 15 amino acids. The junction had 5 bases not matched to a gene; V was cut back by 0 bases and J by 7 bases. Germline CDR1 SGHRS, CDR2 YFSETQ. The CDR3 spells CASSLAGTGYQPQHF. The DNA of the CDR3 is TGCGCCAGCAGCTTGGCCGGGACAGGGTACCAGCCCCAGCATTTT.

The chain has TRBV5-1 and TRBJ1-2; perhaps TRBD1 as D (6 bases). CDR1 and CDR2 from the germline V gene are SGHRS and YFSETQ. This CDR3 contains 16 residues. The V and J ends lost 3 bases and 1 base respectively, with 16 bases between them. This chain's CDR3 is CASSSTGGPSNYGYTF. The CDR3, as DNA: TGCGCCAGCAGCTCGACAGGAGGCCCTAGTAACTATGGCTACACCTTC.

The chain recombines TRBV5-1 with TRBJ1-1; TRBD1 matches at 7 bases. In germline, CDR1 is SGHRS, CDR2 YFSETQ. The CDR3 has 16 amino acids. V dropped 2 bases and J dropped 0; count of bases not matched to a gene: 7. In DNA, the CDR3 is TGCGCCAGCAGCTTAATGACAGGGCCCTTGAACACTGAAGCTTTCTTT. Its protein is CASSLMTGPLNTEAFF.

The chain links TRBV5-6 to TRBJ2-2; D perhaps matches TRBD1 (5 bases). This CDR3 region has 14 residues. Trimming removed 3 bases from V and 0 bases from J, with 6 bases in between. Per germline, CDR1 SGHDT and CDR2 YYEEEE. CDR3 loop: CASSWTPNTGELFF. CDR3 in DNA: TGTGCCAGCAGCTGGACACCGAACACCGGGGAGCTGTTTTTT.

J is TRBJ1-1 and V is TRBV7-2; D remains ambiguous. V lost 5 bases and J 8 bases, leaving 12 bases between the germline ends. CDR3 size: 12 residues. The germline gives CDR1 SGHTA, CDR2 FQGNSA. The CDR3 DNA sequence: TGTGCCAGCAGCCCCACCGGCAGGGAAGCTTTCTTT. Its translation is CASSPTGREAFF. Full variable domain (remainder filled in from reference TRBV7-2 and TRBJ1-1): GAGVSQSPSNKVTEKGKDVELRCDPISGHTALYWYRQSLGQGLEFLIYFQGNSAPDKSGLPSDRFSAERTGGSVSTLTIQRTQQEDSAVYLCASSPTGREAFFGQGTRLTVV.

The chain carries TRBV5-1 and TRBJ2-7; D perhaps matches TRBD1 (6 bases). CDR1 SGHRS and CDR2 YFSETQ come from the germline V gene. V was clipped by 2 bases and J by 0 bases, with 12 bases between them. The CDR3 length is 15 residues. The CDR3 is CASSFSPGVSYEQYF. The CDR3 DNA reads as TGCGCCAGCAGCTTCTCCCCAGGGGTCTCCTACGAGCAGTACTTC.

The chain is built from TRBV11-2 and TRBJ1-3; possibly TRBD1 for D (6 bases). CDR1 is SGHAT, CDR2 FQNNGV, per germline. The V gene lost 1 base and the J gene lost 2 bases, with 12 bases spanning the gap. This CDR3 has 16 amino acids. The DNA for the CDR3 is TGTGCCAGCAGCTTAGCCTTCACAGGGACTGGAAACACCATATATTTT. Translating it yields CASSLAFTGTGNTIYF. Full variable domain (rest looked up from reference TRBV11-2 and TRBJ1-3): EAGVAQSPRYKIIEKRQSVAFWCNPISGHATLYWYQQILGQGPKLLIQFQNNGVVDDSQLPKDRFSAERLKGVDSTLKIQPAKLEDSAVYLCASSLAFTGTGNTIYFGEGSWLTVV.

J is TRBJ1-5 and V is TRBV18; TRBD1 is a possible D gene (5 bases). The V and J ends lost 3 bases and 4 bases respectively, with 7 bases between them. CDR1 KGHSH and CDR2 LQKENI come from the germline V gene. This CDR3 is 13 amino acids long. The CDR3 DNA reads TGTGCCAGCTCACCGGGGGGGAATCAGCCCCAGCATTTT. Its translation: CASSPGGNQPQHF. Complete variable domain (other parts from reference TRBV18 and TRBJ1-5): NAGVMQNPRHLVRRRGQEARLRCSPMKGHSHVYWYRQLPEEGLKFMVYLQKENIIDESGMPKERFSAEFPKEGPSILRIQQVVRGDSAAYFCASSPGGNQPQHFGDGTRLSIL.

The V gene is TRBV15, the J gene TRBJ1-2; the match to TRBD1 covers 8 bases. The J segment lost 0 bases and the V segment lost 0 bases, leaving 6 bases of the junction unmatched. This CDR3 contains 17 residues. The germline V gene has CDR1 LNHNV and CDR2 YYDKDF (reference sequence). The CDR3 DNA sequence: TGTGCCACCAGCAGAGATGATCAGGGGGCACCTAACTATGGCTACACCTTC. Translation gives CATSRDDQGAPNYGYTF.

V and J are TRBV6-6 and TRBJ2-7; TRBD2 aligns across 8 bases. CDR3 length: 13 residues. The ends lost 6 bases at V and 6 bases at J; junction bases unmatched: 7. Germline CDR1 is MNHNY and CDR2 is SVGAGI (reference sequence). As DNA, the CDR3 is TGTGCCAGCAGCCCCGGACTAGCAGGCGAGCAGTACTTC. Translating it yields CASSPGLAGEQYF.

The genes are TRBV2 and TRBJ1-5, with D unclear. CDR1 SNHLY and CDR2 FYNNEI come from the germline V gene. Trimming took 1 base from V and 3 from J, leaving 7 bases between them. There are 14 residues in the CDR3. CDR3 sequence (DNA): TGTGCCAGCAGTGAAGACAGTCTCAATCAGCCCCAGCATTTT. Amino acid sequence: CASSEDSLNQPQHF. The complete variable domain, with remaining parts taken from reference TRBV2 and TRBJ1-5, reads EPEVTQTPSHQVTQMGQEVILRCVPISNHLYFYWYRQILGQKVEFLVSFYNNEISEKSEIFDDQFSVERPDGSNFTLKIRSTKLEDSAMYFCASSEDSLNQPQHFGDGTRLSIL.

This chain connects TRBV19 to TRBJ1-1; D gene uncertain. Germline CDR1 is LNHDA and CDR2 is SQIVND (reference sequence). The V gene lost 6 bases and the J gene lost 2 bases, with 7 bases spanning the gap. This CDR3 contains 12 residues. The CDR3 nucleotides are TGTGCCAGTAGGGCACCTAACACTGAAGCTTTCTTT. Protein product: CASRAPNTEAFF.

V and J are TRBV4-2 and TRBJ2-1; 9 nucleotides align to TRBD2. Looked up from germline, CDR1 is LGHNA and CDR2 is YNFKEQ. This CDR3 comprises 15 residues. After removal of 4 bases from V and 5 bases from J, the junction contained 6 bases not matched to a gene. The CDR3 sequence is CASSRGGGADNEQFF. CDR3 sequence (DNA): TGTGCCAGCAGCCGAGGCGGGGGGGCGGACAATGAGCAGTTCTTC.

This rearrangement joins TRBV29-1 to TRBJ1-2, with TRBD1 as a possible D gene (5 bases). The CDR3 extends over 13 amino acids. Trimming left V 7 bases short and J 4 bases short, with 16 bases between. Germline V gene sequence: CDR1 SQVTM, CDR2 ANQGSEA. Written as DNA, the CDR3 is TGCAGCGCCGAGGAAGGGGCAGGCTATGGCTACACCTTC. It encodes CSAEEGAGYGYTF.

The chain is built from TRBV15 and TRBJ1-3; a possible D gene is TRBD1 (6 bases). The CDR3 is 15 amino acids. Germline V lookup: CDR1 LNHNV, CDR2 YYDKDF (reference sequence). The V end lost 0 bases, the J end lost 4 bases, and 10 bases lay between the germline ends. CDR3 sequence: CATSRDADRGNTIYF. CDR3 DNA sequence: TGTGCCACCAGCAGAGATGCGGACAGAGGAAACACCATATATTTT.

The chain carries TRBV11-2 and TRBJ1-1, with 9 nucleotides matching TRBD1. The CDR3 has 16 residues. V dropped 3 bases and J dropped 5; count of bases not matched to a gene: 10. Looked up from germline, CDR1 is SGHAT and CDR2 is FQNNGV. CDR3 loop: CASSFSSTGGKTEAFF. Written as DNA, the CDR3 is TGTGCCAGCAGCTTTAGTTCGACAGGGGGAAAGACTGAAGCTTTCTTT.

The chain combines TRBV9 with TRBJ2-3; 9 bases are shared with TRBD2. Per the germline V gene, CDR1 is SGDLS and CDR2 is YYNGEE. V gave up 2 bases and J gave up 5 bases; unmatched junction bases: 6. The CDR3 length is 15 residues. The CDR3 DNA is TGTGCCAGCAGCGTGCAGCGGGGGGCGGGAGATACGCAGTATTTT. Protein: CASSVQRGAGDTQYF.

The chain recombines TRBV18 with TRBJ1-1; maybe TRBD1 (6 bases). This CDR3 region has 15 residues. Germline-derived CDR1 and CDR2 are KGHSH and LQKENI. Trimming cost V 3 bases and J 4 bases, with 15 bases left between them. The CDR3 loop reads CASSPRQALGTEAFF. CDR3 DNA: TGTGCCAGCTCACCTCGACAGGCCTTGGGCACTGAAGCTTTCTTT.